The 24 T cell receptor beta chains below were found in one sample sequenced in a study of blood T cell repertoires in COVID-19. Profiled with immunoSEQ multiplex PCR; TCRdb holds only in-frame clones, not every one. Of about 470,000 clones in the sample, around 90% were seen once. The material sequenced was PBMCs or T cells enriched from blood (not recorded which). The receptors originated from a woman aged 18-29 years who had recovered from COVID-19.

This clone was counted once. The rearrangement links TRBV7-6 to TRBJ2-1, with TRBD2 matching 7 bases. Germline loops: CDR1 SGHVS, CDR2 FNYEAQ. CDR3 length: 13 amino acids. J gave up 11 bases and V 1 base, and 5 bases lay outside the gene matches. CDR3 residues: CASSLGGLGKQFF. The CDR3 coding sequence is TGTGCCAGCAGCTTAGGCGGACTAGGGAAGCAGTTCTTC. The variable domain in full, completed from reference TRBV7-6 and TRBJ2-1, reads GAGVSQSPRYKVTKRGQDVALRCDPISGHVSLYWYRQALGQGPEFLTYFNYEAQQDKSGLPNDRFSAERPEGSISTLTIQRTEQRDSAMYRCASSLGGLGKQFFGPGTRLTVL.

The chain recombines TRBV5-6 with TRBJ1-5, with D unresolved. V was cut by 5 bases and J by 11 bases, with 14 bases left in between. Looked up from germline, CDR1 is SGHDT and CDR2 is YYEEEE. The CDR3 spans 12 residues. The CDR3 is CASSSSSGTQHF. DNA for the CDR3: TGTGCCAGCAGTTCTAGTTCCGGGACCCAGCATTTT.

V and J are TRBV19 and TRBJ1-4; the D is unclear. Looked up from germline, CDR1 is LNHDA and CDR2 is SQIVND (reference sequence). The V end was cut by 6 bases, the J end by 7 bases, with 18 bases between. This CDR3 has 15 residues. CDR3 nucleotides: TGTGCCAGTAGCGTATTCCGGGAAAGGGCTGAAAAACTGTTTTTT. This encodes CASSVFRERAEKLFF.

The chain couples TRBV6-5 to TRBJ1-1; 12 bases map to TRBD1. The CDR3 is 14 residues long. The V and J ends lost 6 bases and 6 bases, in that order; junction bases with no gene match: 5. Germline CDR1 MNHEY, CDR2 SVGAGI. CDR3 sequence: CASRGTGGASEAFF. The CDR3 DNA follows: TGTGCCAGCAGGGGGACAGGGGGCGCATCTGAAGCTTTCTTT.

This clone was recorded only once. CDR3 in DNA: TGTGCCAGCAGCGTAGGAGACTCCACAGATACGCAGTATTTT. Its translation is CASSVGDSTDTQYF. The V gene is TRBV9, the J gene TRBJ2-3, with D unclear. Germline lookup yields CDR1 SGDLS and CDR2 YYNGEE. The CDR3 length is 14 residues. With 0 bases removed from V and 2 bases from J, the gap between germline ends came to 7 bases.

The chain couples TRBV18 to TRBJ2-3; TRBD1 aligns across 9 bases. The germline V gene encodes CDR1 KGHSH and CDR2 LQKENI. After removal of 1 base from V and 4 bases from J, the junction contained 9 bases not matched to a gene. The CDR3 is made up of 17 amino acids. Written as DNA, the CDR3 is TGTGCCAGCTCACCACGAGCGGGACAGGGCAATTCAGATACGCAGTATTTT. Its protein product is CASSPRAGQGNSDTQYF. Combining the CDR3 with reference TRBV18 and TRBJ2-3 gives the whole variable domain NAGVMQNPRHLVRRRGQEARLRCSPMKGHSHVYWYRQLPEEGLKFMVYLQKENIIDESGMPKERFSAEFPKEGPSILRIQQVVRGDSAAYFCASSPRAGQGNSDTQYFGPGTRLTVL.

This clone was detected only a few times. V gene TRBV11-2 combines with J gene TRBJ2-1; TRBD1 agrees at 11 bases. The germline V gene encodes CDR1 SGHAT and CDR2 FQNNGV. The CDR3 totals 15 residues. V was clipped by 5 bases and J by 8 bases; unmatched bases: 8. CDR3 in amino acids: CASSPGQGADDEQFF. The DNA for the CDR3 is TGTGCCAGCAGCCCCGGACAGGGGGCCGACGATGAGCAGTTCTTC.

The rearrangement links TRBV3-1 (or the pseudogene TRBV3-2) to TRBJ1-2; TRBD1 aligns across 7 bases. The CDR3 covers 15 residues. The V segment lost 4 bases and the J segment 6 bases; nucleotides outside the gene matches: 11. Germline V CDR1 and CDR2: LGHDT, YNNKEL (reference sequence). The DNA for the CDR3 is TGTGCCAGCAGCCCCTTAAGGGGCACAGGGGATGGCTACACCTTC. Amino acid sequence: CASSPLRGTGDGYTF.

The chain uses TRBV6-1 and TRBJ2-5; perhaps TRBD2 as D (5 bases). Germline values: CDR1 MNHNS, CDR2 SASEGT. V was pared by 3 bases and J by 7 bases, with 18 bases between. This CDR3 spans 15 amino acids. The CDR3 DNA reads as TGTGCCAGCAGTGAGTCCATAAGCGGATCCCCGACCCAGTACTTC. It yields the protein CASSESISGSPTQYF.

In its sample, this clone was seen a few times. The rearrangement links TRBV7-9 to TRBJ2-2; D is unclear. The V and J ends lost 5 bases and 9 bases respectively, with 19 bases between them. Germline V lookup: CDR1 SEHNR, CDR2 FQNEAQ (reference sequence). There are 15 residues in the CDR3. CDR3 sequence reads: CASSPVGDPSRELFF. The CDR3 coding sequence is TGTGCCAGCAGCCCGGTGGGCGATCCGTCTAGGGAGCTGTTTTTT. Supplemented by reference TRBV7-9 and TRBJ2-2, the full variable domain reads DTGVSQNPRHKITKRGQNVTFRCDPISEHNRLYWYRQTLGQGPEFLTYFQNEAQLEKSRLLSDRFSAERPKGSFSTLEIQRTEQGDSAMYLCASSPVGDPSRELFFGEGSRLTVL.

This clone was recorded a few times. The DNA for the CDR3 is TGTGCCAGCAGTGAATATATGAGACAGGGAAAAGCTTTCTTT. As protein: CASSEYMRQGKAFF. This chain uses TRBV25-1 with TRBJ1-1, with 7 bases lining up with TRBD1. The trim removed 0 bases at V and 9 bases at J, leaving 7 bases unmatched. Germline-derived CDR1 and CDR2 are MGHDK and SYGVNS. The CDR3 is 14 amino acids.

This clone was counted a few times. The chain joins TRBV7-3 to TRBJ1-2; no firm D call. Germline V CDR1 and CDR2: SGHTA, FQGTGA. V shed 0 bases and J shed 6 bases, with 11 bases lying between them. The CDR3 extends over 14 amino acids. The CDR3 is CASSLTGSQDGYTF. For the CDR3, the DNA is TGTGCCAGCAGCTTAACAGGGAGTCAAGATGGCTACACCTTC.

The gene calls are TRBV19 and TRBJ2-2; D is perhaps TRBD2 (6 bases). CDR3 length: 16 residues. Germline V gives CDR1 LNHDA, CDR2 SQIVND (reference sequence). V lost 10 bases and J lost 0, with 18 bases in between. The chain's CDR3 is CATGVGTVTNTGELFF. The CDR3 DNA reads TGTGCCACGGGGGTTGGGACTGTGACGAACACCGGGGAGCTGTTTTTT.

The gene calls are TRBV28 and TRBJ1-5, with D possibly being TRBD1 (6 bases). Trimming cost V 4 bases and J 9 bases, with 19 bases left between them. The V gene's germline CDR1 is MDHEN and CDR2 SYDVKM. This CDR3 is 15 amino acids long. CDR3 in amino acids: CASSYRVKEVRPQHF. The CDR3 DNA sequence: TGTGCCAGCAGTTACAGGGTAAAGGAAGTTCGGCCCCAGCATTTT.

This clone came up once. The V gene is TRBV7-9, the J gene TRBJ1-3; D may be TRBD1 (5 bases). CDR1 is SEHNR, CDR2 FQNEAQ, per germline (reference sequence). Trimming took 5 bases from V and 0 from J, leaving 11 bases between them. The CDR3 consists of 15 residues. The CDR3 nucleotides are TGTGCCAGCAGCCGGGGGGGTTCCTCTGGAAACACCATATATTTT. Translated, it gives CASSRGGSSGNTIYF.

The chain has TRBV6-5 and TRBJ2-5, with D possibly TRBD1 on 5 matching bases. Germline CDR1 reads MNHEY; CDR2 reads SVGAGI. The CDR3 has 14 amino acids. With 6 bases removed from V and 5 bases from J, the gap between germline ends came to 16 bases. CDR3 loop: CASRDRQSGETQYF. The CDR3 DNA reads as TGTGCCAGCAGGGATAGACAGTCAGGGGAGACCCAGTACTTC.

This clone was counted a few times. This chain links TRBV3-1 (or the pseudogene TRBV3-2) with TRBJ1-4, with D perhaps TRBD1 (5 bases). The ends were cut back, 0 bases at V and 8 bases at J, with 10 bases in the middle. The CDR3 has 14 residues. Germline V gene sequence: CDR1 LGHDT, CDR2 YNNKEL (reference sequence). The chain's CDR3 is CASSQEGGVEKLFF. CDR3 DNA: TGTGCCAGCAGCCAAGAGGGAGGGGTCGAAAAACTGTTTTTT.

This sequence joins TRBV10-1 and TRBJ2-7, with 9 bases fitting TRBD1. The CDR3 extends over 21 amino acids. J lost 2 bases, V lost 7 bases, and 27 bases had no gene match. CDR1 and CDR2 from the germline V gene are WNHNN and SYGVQD (reference sequence). In DNA, the CDR3 is TGCGCCAGCATTCTCCTAAGCATTGGGGACAGGGACCCGCAATCTGCCTACGAGCAGTACTTC. As protein: CASILLSIGDRDPQSAYEQYF.

This chain connects TRBV4-1 to TRBJ1-1, with a weak D call TRBD1 (5 bases). Trimming took off 0 bases at V and 4 bases at J, with 24 bases between the two ends. This CDR3 comprises 19 residues. Germline V lookup: CDR1 MGHRA, CDR2 YSYEKL. CDR3 loop: CASSQDTTNRGRGGTEAFF. For the CDR3, the DNA is TGCGCCAGCAGCCAAGATACGACGAATCGGGGAAGGGGAGGCACTGAAGCTTTCTTT.

The rearrangement joins TRBV5-1 to TRBJ2-3, with 8 positions matching TRBD1. Germline lookup yields CDR1 SGHRS and CDR2 YFSETQ. CDR3 length: 15 residues. After removal of 3 bases from V and 2 bases from J, the junction contained 5 bases not matched to a gene. The CDR3 is CASSSRTGNTDTQYF. The CDR3 nucleotides are TGCGCCAGCAGCTCAAGGACAGGGAACACAGATACGCAGTATTTT.

The V and J genes are TRBV5-4 and TRBJ2-4; D uncertain. Trimming removed 0 bases from V and 10 bases from J, with 11 bases in between. CDR1 and CDR2 from the germline V gene are SGHNT and YYREEE (reference sequence). The CDR3 sequence is 13 residues long. CDR3 DNA: TGTGCCAGCAGCTTGGACTCCCCATATATTCAGTACTTC. Translated, it gives CASSLDSPYIQYF.

This clone was observed a few times. This specimen includes other DNA sequences encoding the same CDR3. The rearrangement joins TRBV11-2 to TRBJ2-1; D is unresolved. Trimming took 5 bases from V and 9 from J, leaving 8 bases between them. Germline V gene data show CDR1 as SGHAT and CDR2 as FQNNGV. This CDR3 comprises 11 residues. CDR3 nucleotides: TGTGCCAGCAGCGCCACCAGTGAGCAGTTCTTC. The encoded protein is CASSATSEQFF.

The chain uses TRBV5-1 and TRBJ1-1, with D perhaps matching TRBD1 (5 bases). Trimming shortened V by 3 bases and J by 4 bases, and 13 bases separated the two germline ends. This CDR3 contains 14 residues. The germline V gene has CDR1 SGHRS and CDR2 YFSETQ. The CDR3, as DNA: TGCGCCAGCAGCTATGGTCAGGGTGGCACTGAAGCTTTCTTT. Translating gives CASSYGQGGTEAFF.

In this sample, this clone turned up a few times. This chain connects TRBV29-1 to TRBJ2-2, with a possible D match to TRBD1 (6 bases). Looked up from germline, CDR1 is SQVTM and CDR2 is ANQGSEA. Deletions cut 6 bases from V and 4 bases from J, with 12 bases between. The CDR3 consists of 13 residues. The CDR3 DNA sequence: TGCAGCGTCAGGGGTACGGGCACCGGGGAGCTGTTTTTT. This gives the protein CSVRGTGTGELFF.